The 21 T cell receptor beta chains given below trace back to one sample, sequenced in a study of blood T cell repertoires in COVID-19. Sequencing was performed with immunoSEQ multiplex PCR; in TCRdb, only in-frame clones are kept and a portion is missing. The table has some 48,000 clones, 86% seen once. Sequencing was carried out using peripheral blood. The source of these receptors is a human donor in a cohort sampled during active COVID-19.

The sample holds a few counts of this clone. The V gene is TRBV2, the J gene TRBJ2-1, with TRBD1 as a possible D gene (6 bases). This CDR3 comprises 14 residues. The germline V gene encodes CDR1 SNHLY and CDR2 FYNNEI. V was shortened by 4 bases and J by 0 bases, with 7 bases between the two germline ends. CDR3 bases: TGTGCCAGCAGTGGGACAGTCTCCTACAATGAGCAGTTCTTC. It encodes CASSGTVSYNEQFF.

The chain uses TRBV6-6 and TRBJ1-6; a possible D gene is TRBD1 (6 bases). The CDR3 has 14 amino acids. The V end was cut by 0 bases, the J end by 8 bases, with 8 bases between. The germline V gene has CDR1 MNHNY and CDR2 SVGAGI (reference sequence). In DNA, the CDR3 is TGTGCCAGCAGTTACTCGTCAGGGGATTCACCCCTCCACTTT. The encoded protein is CASSYSSGDSPLHF.

This chain joins TRBV20-1 and TRBJ1-2; possible D gene TRBD1, 6 bases. The germline V gene has CDR1 DFQATT and CDR2 SNEGSKA (reference sequence). V lost 5 bases and J lost 4, with 8 bases in between. The CDR3 extends over 11 amino acids. The CDR3 sequence is CSAADSYGYTF. The CDR3 DNA sequence: TGCAGTGCTGCGGACAGCTATGGCTACACCTTC.

This sequence joins TRBV2 and TRBJ2-5; D may be TRBD2 (5 bases). The CDR3 runs to 13 residues. Per the germline V gene, CDR1 is SNHLY and CDR2 is FYNNEI. The V end lost 6 bases, the J end lost 5 bases, and 13 bases lay between the germline ends. The CDR3 reads CASRELELETQYF. As DNA, the CDR3 is TGTGCCAGCAGGGAACTAGAGCTCGAGACCCAGTACTTC.

This chain links TRBV19 with TRBJ2-4; D ambiguous. From germline, CDR1 is LNHDA and CDR2 SQIVND (reference sequence). The length of the CDR3 is 16 residues. Trimming left V 5 bases short and J 3 bases short, with 17 bases between. CDR3 bases: TGTGCCAGTAGTCCCCGTCCGAGCTCAGGCAAAAACATTCAGTACTTC. It yields the protein CASSPRPSSGKNIQYF.

This rearrangement joins TRBV7-8 to TRBJ2-7; TRBD1 aligns across 9 bases. Germline CDR1 is SGHVS and CDR2 is FQNEAQ. This CDR3 spans 19 amino acids. J gave up 3 bases and V 1 base, and 16 bases lay outside the gene matches. The CDR3 loop reads CASSLVFLVGTGNVYEQYF. In nucleotides, the CDR3 is TGTGCCAGCAGCTTAGTTTTTTTGGTAGGGACAGGGAACGTCTACGAGCAGTACTTC. Complete variable domain (other parts from reference TRBV7-8 and TRBJ2-7): GAGVSQSPRYKVAKRGQDVALRCDPISGHVSLFWYQQALGQGPEFLTYFQNEAQLDKSGLPSDRFFAERPEGSVSTLKIQRTQQEDSAVYLCASSLVFLVGTGNVYEQYFGPGTRLTVT.

V and J are TRBV19 and TRBJ1-2; no definite D call. The CDR3 runs 13 residues. Germline CDR1 is LNHDA and CDR2 is SQIVND (reference sequence). Trimming took 2 bases from V and 2 from J, leaving 6 bases between them. In DNA, the CDR3 is TGTGCCAGTAGTATAACAGAGAACTATGGCTACACCTTC. Protein sequence: CASSITENYGYTF.

The chain recombines TRBV2 with TRBJ1-2, with a possible D match to TRBD1 (5 bases). Germline V gene lookup returns CDR1 SNHLY and CDR2 FYNNEI. This CDR3 has 14 residues. V lost 6 bases, J lost 2 bases, and 13 bases lay in between. The CDR3 is CASRPQGGNYGYTF. The CDR3 bases are TGTGCCAGCAGGCCCCAGGGAGGGAACTATGGCTACACCTTC.

The V and J genes are TRBV6-2 or TRBV6-3 and TRBJ2-2; 10 nucleotides align to TRBD1. The V segment lost 5 bases and the J segment 5 bases; nucleotides outside the gene matches: 8. The CDR3 length is 16 residues. Looked up from germline, CDR1 is MNHEY and CDR2 is SVGEGT. This chain's CDR3 is CASSTRDRGETGELFF. For the CDR3, the DNA is TGTGCCAGCAGTACCCGGGACAGGGGAGAAACCGGGGAGCTGTTTTTT.

This clone was observed once. This chain uses TRBV29-1 with TRBJ2-3; 12 bases are a match to TRBD1. Germline trimming cut 7 bases from V and 6 bases from J; bases unmatched to any gene: 11. The CDR3 contains 15 residues. Germline V gene sequence: CDR1 SQVTM, CDR2 ANQGSEA. CDR3 DNA sequence: TGCAGCGGCATTATAGGGACAGGGGGCGCGGATACGCAGTATTTT. Translation: CSGIIGTGGADTQYF.

In this sample, this clone turned up a few times. The J gene is TRBJ2-7, the V gene TRBV19; TRBD2 agrees at 9 bases. This CDR3 region has 14 residues. V lost 8 bases to trimming and J lost 6 bases; unmatched junction nucleotides: 11. In germline, CDR1 is LNHDA, CDR2 SQIVND (reference sequence). The CDR3 DNA sequence: TGTGCCAGTCATGGAGCGGGAGGAGGGAGCGAGCAGTACTTC. It specifies CASHGAGGGSEQYF.

J is TRBJ2-2 and V is TRBV19; maybe TRBD2 (6 bases). The CDR3 runs to 17 residues. Germline values: CDR1 LNHDA, CDR2 SQIVND (reference sequence). V was trimmed by 6 bases and J by 0 bases, leaving 17 bases between them. The DNA for the CDR3 is TGTGCCAGTAGGACGGGAGTGGGGCAGGCGAACACCGGGGAGCTGTTTTTT. Encoded protein: CASRTGVGQANTGELFF. The full variable domain, its missing parts supplied by reference TRBV19 and TRBJ2-2, is DGGITQSPKYLFRKEGQNVTLSCEQNLNHDAMYWYRQDPGQGLRLIYYSQIVNDFQKGDIAEGYSVSREKKESFPLTVTSAQKNPTAFYLCASRTGVGQANTGELFFGEGSRLTVL.

The chain uses TRBV18 and TRBJ2-5, with D tentatively TRBD1 (5 bases). Per germline, CDR1 KGHSH and CDR2 LQKENI. Trimming removed 2 bases at V and 5 bases at J, with 15 bases between. CDR3 length equals 15 residues. The CDR3 DNA reads as TGTGCCAGCTCACCATCGGACACGGATTTGGAGACCCAGTACTTC. Translating it yields CASSPSDTDLETQYF.

The rearrangement uses TRBV19 and TRBJ1-5, with D possibly TRBD1 on 5 matching bases. CDR1 LNHDA and CDR2 SQIVND come from the germline V gene (reference sequence). The V gene lost 6 bases and the J gene lost 0 bases, with 12 bases spanning the gap. This CDR3 has 15 residues. CDR3 region: CASRQGVPSNQPQHF. The DNA for the CDR3 is TGTGCCAGTAGGCAAGGGGTCCCTAGCAATCAGCCCCAGCATTTT.

The rearrangement uses TRBV3-1 (or the pseudogene TRBV3-2) and TRBJ1-2, with 7 positions matching TRBD1. V shed 3 bases, J shed 5 bases, and the junction held 9 bases outside the gene matches. Germline loops: CDR1 LGHDT, CDR2 YNNKEL (reference sequence). The CDR3 contains 15 residues. The CDR3 sequence: CASSHLGTATYGYTF. DNA for the CDR3: TGTGCCAGCAGCCACCTAGGGACAGCTACTTATGGCTACACCTTC.

This rearrangement joins TRBV2 to TRBJ2-5; D remains ambiguous. The CDR3 totals 13 residues. Germline V gene data show CDR1 as SNHLY and CDR2 as FYNNEI. The germline V and J ends were trimmed by 5 bases and 2 bases, with 9 bases remaining between them. The CDR3 reads CASSNRAQETQYF. The CDR3 DNA sequence: TGTGCCAGCAGTAATAGAGCTCAAGAGACCCAGTACTTC.

The J gene is TRBJ1-1, the V gene TRBV28; D gene uncertain. The germline V and J ends were trimmed by 5 bases and 8 bases, with 18 bases remaining between them. Looked up from germline, CDR1 is MDHEN and CDR2 is SYDVKM. The CDR3 has 14 residues. The CDR3 here is CASSPARVQKEAFF. In DNA, the CDR3 is TGTGCCAGCAGTCCTGCCCGGGTTCAGAAAGAAGCTTTCTTT.

J is TRBJ2-7 and V is TRBV27, with 9 positions matching TRBD1. The CDR3 totals 16 residues. Germline values: CDR1 MNHEY, CDR2 SMNVEV (reference sequence). The junction had 16 bases not matched to a gene; V was cut back by 6 bases and J by 7 bases. CDR3 sequence reads: CASRSYAGTGSQEQYF. The CDR3 DNA reads TGTGCCAGCAGGAGTTATGCGGGGACAGGGTCGCAGGAGCAGTACTTC.

CDR3 nucleotide sequence: TGTGCCAGCAGTGAACCACAGGGGGCCCGGCGTTTTGAAAAACTGTTTTTT. Encoded protein: CASSEPQGARRFEKLFF. This sequence joins TRBV6-1 and TRBJ1-4, with 9 bases fitting TRBD1. Germline values: CDR1 MNHNS, CDR2 SASEGT. J was trimmed by 7 bases and V by 2 bases; bases with no gene match: 11. This CDR3 is 17 amino acids long.

The V call is TRBV6-6, the J call TRBJ2-7, with 9 bases identical to TRBD1. The trim removed 8 bases at V and 6 bases at J, leaving 11 bases unmatched. The germline gives CDR1 MNHNY, CDR2 SVGAGI (reference sequence). The length of the CDR3 is 14 residues. The CDR3 DNA reads as TGTGCCAGCGGACGGACAGGGGCCGACGGCGAGCAGTACTTC. Protein sequence: CASGRTGADGEQYF.

This sequence joins TRBV18 and TRBJ2-7, with 7 bases lining up with TRBD2. V lost 3 bases to trimming and J lost 5 bases; unmatched junction nucleotides: 7. CDR1 is KGHSH, CDR2 LQKENI, per germline. This CDR3 comprises 14 residues. The CDR3 loop is CASSPMGGVDEQYF. The CDR3 region has the DNA TGTGCCAGCTCACCGATGGGGGGGGTGGACGAGCAGTACTTC.